One and the same sample provided the 29 T cell receptor beta chains below, sequenced in a study of blood T cells in healthy people across ages. For the second PCR, which ran for roughly 6 to 12 cycles, a sample-barcoded 5' primer and a J-beta primer mix were used. One entry per CDR3 protein results from TCRdb running MiXCR on the 5' RACE reads. This table has approximately 730,000 distinct CDR3 sequences, about 55% appearing once. Material for sequencing was blood. All receptors come from an elderly man in good health.

The chain uses TRBV6-5 and TRBJ2-3, with a possible D match to TRBD1 (6 bases). CDR1 and CDR2 from the germline V gene are MNHEY and SVGAGI. Trimming stripped 5 bases from V and 4 bases from J, with 13 bases between. CDR3 length: 14 residues. CDR3 coding DNA: TGTGCCAGCAGTAACAGGGATTGGGCAGATACGCAGTATTTT. Encoded protein: CASSNRDWADTQYF.

This chain joins TRBV9 and TRBJ2-7; D perhaps matches TRBD1 (5 bases). CDR1 and CDR2 from the germline V gene are SGDLS and YYNGEE. V lost 4 bases and J lost 7, with 15 bases in between. CDR3 length: 13 amino acids. The CDR3 coding sequence is TGTGCCAGCAGCCCACGACAGTACGGGGAGCAGTACTTC. Translating gives CASSPRQYGEQYF.

This chain joins TRBV12-3 or TRBV12-4 and TRBJ2-1; D perhaps matches TRBD2 (6 bases). The CDR3 runs 16 residues. V was trimmed by 7 bases and J by 7 bases, leaving 23 bases between them. The CDR3: CASTQQRASWYNEQFF. CDR3 DNA sequence: TGTGCCAGCACCCAACAGCGGGCCTCCTGGTATAATGAGCAGTTCTTC.

This clonotype appeared a few times. The chain couples TRBV7-2 to TRBJ2-1, with TRBD2 matching over 11 bases. In germline, CDR1 is SGHTA, CDR2 FQGNSA. Unmatched junction bases numbered 2, after V lost 1 base and J lost 12 bases. The CDR3 runs to 13 residues. The CDR3 region is CASSLGLAGLQFF. The CDR3 nucleotides read TGTGCCAGCAGCTTAGGACTAGCGGGATTGCAGTTCTTC.

This clonotype occurred many times. The chain employs TRBV10-2 and TRBJ1-5; perhaps TRBD1 as D (6 bases). V lost 4 bases and J lost 4, with 8 bases in between. The CDR3 length is 13 residues. Germline lookup yields CDR1 WSHSY and CDR2 SAAADI. This CDR3 reads CASSGTANQPQHF. CDR3 nucleotide sequence: TGCGCCAGCAGTGGGACAGCTAATCAGCCCCAGCATTTT.

The rearrangement uses TRBV9 and TRBJ2-2, with 10 nucleotides matching TRBD2. J gave up 0 bases and V 3 bases, and 2 bases lay outside the gene matches. Germline-derived CDR1 and CDR2 are SGDLS and YYNGEE. The CDR3 totals 16 residues. CDR3 sequence: CASSELAGANTGELFF. CDR3 bases: TGTGCCAGCAGCGAGCTAGCGGGGGCGAACACCGGGGAGCTGTTTTTT.

This clonotype turned up a few times. The V gene is TRBV27, the J gene TRBJ2-3; 9 bases are shared with TRBD1. The CDR3 length is 13 residues. In germline, CDR1 is MNHEY, CDR2 SMNVEV (reference sequence). J lost 3 bases, V lost 6 bases, and 1 base had no gene match. CDR3 bases: TGTGCCAGCAGAGGGACAGGGACAGATACGCAGTATTTT. Its protein product is CASRGTGTDTQYF.

This clonotype was recorded a few times. The CDR3 bases are TGCAGCGTTCCCCCAGGGGAACCAGGGACAGATACGCAGTATTTT. It translates to CSVPPGEPGTDTQYF. V and J are TRBV29-1 and TRBJ2-3; tentative D call: TRBD1 (6 bases). The CDR3 is made up of 15 amino acids. V dropped 5 bases and J dropped 3 bases, with 18 bases sitting between them. Germline V lookup: CDR1 SQVTM, CDR2 ANQGSEA.

The sample holds one count of this clonotype. The chain links TRBV11-1 to TRBJ2-1; 13 bases line up with TRBD2. The CDR3 is made up of 21 amino acids. Per germline, CDR1 SGHAT and CDR2 FQDESV (reference sequence). Trimming at V came to 2 bases and at J to 0 bases, leaving 13 bases not matched to a gene. The CDR3 region is CASSLLTSGRARRRSYNEQFF. In nucleotides, the CDR3 is TGTGCCAGCAGCTTACTCACTAGCGGGAGGGCCAGACGGCGCTCCTACAATGAGCAGTTCTTC.

V gene TRBV20-1 combines with J gene TRBJ1-4, with 7 nucleotides matching TRBD1. V shed 3 bases, J shed 4 bases, and the junction held 8 bases outside the gene matches. Germline V lookup: CDR1 DFQATT, CDR2 SNEGSKA (reference sequence). CDR3 length: 15 amino acids. The CDR3 nucleotides read TGCAGTGCTAGGTCGGAGGGACAGCTTAATGAAAAACTGTTTTTT. Its protein product is CSARSEGQLNEKLFF.

Worth noting for this clonotype: A junction boundary mismatches the germline segment, possibly from a read error. This chain uses TRBV5-1 with TRBJ2-1, with D possibly being TRBD1 (6 bases). The CDR3 runs 15 residues. Germline V gives CDR1 SGHRS, CDR2 YFSETQ. The CDR3 DNA follows: TGCGCCAGTAGCTTGGGGACACCAGTCTACAATGAGCAGTTCTTC. It specifies CASSLGTPVYNEQFF.

This chain connects TRBV5-1 to TRBJ1-2; TRBD1 agrees at 11 bases. Germline trimming cut 4 bases from V and 6 bases from J; bases unmatched to any gene: 5. Germline-derived CDR1 and CDR2 are SGHRS and YFSETQ. The CDR3 covers 14 residues. CDR3 DNA sequence: TGCGCCAGCAGCATAGGACAGGGGGCGAATGGCTACACCTTC. Amino acids: CASSIGQGANGYTF. Variable domain in full (rest from reference TRBV5-1 and TRBJ1-2): KAGVTQTPRYLIKTRGQQVTLSCSPISGHRSVSWYQQTPGQGLQFLFEYFSETQRNKGNFPGRFSGRQFSNSRSEMNVSTLELGDSALYLCASSIGQGANGYTFGSGTRLTVV.

V and J are TRBV4-2 and TRBJ2-1; 7 bases are a match to TRBD2. The length of the CDR3 is 19 residues. V shed 1 base and J 6 bases; nucleotides not matched to a gene: 18. The germline V gene encodes CDR1 LGHNA and CDR2 YNFKEQ. This CDR3 reads CASSQAADVSGRIRNEQFF. DNA of the CDR3: TGTGCCAGCAGCCAAGCCGCGGACGTCTCCGGGAGGATTCGCAATGAGCAGTTCTTC.

The chain carries TRBV14 and TRBJ1-1; D may be TRBD1 (6 bases). CDR1 and CDR2 from the germline V gene are SGHDN and FVKESK. This CDR3 has 13 amino acids. V lost 6 bases to trimming and J lost 4 bases, with 12 bases between them. This CDR3 reads CASRRQARTEAFF. As DNA, the CDR3 is TGTGCCAGCAGACGACAGGCCCGCACTGAAGCTTTCTTT.

The sample holds a few counts of this clonotype. The chain links TRBV12-3 or TRBV12-4 to TRBJ2-1; D is uncertain. Trimming stripped 6 bases from V and 1 base from J, with 10 bases between. The CDR3 extends over 14 amino acids. The CDR3 nucleotides read TGTGCCAGCAGGGAGTTAAGTTCCTACAATGAGCAGTTCTTC. This encodes CASRELSSYNEQFF.

The chain recombines TRBV20-1 with TRBJ2-5; TRBD2 matches at 8 bases. The V gene's germline CDR1 is DFQATT and CDR2 SNEGSKA (reference sequence). The CDR3 contains 15 residues. The trim removed 0 bases at V and 4 bases at J, leaving 7 bases unmatched. The CDR3 DNA sequence: TGCAGTGCTAGAGACCTAGCGGGTGTGGGAGAGACCCAGTACTTC. This gives the protein CSARDLAGVGETQYF.

CDR3 in amino acids: CASSLLGGREQYF. The CDR3 DNA reads TGTGCCAGCAGCTTGCTAGGGGGGCGCGAGCAGTACTTC. V usage is TRBV7-2 and J usage is TRBJ2-7; tentatively, D is TRBD1 or TRBD2 (6 bases each). In germline, CDR1 is SGHTA, CDR2 FQGNSA. The CDR3 contains 13 residues. The ends were cut back, 3 bases at V and 6 bases at J, with 12 bases in the middle.

This clonotype was seen more than once but under ten times. The V call is TRBV7-2, the J call TRBJ2-6; 9 bases fit TRBD1. The V gene's germline CDR1 is SGHTA and CDR2 FQGNSA. V lost 1 base, J lost 4 bases, and 2 bases stayed unmatched. The CDR3 runs to 16 residues. CDR3 nucleotide sequence: TGTGCCAGCAGCTTAGGGGACAGGGTAGGGGCCAACGTCCTGACTTTC. Its translation: CASSLGDRVGANVLTF.

The chain recombines TRBV5-1 with TRBJ2-7, with 9 bases identical to TRBD1. This CDR3 is built from 14 residues. Trimming removed 5 bases from V and 2 bases from J; junction bases left unmatched: 5. CDR1 is SGHRS and CDR2 is YFSETQ in the germline V gene. The CDR3 nucleotides read TGCGCCAGCAGATTTGGGACAGGGCCCTACGAGCAGTACTTC. This sequence encodes CASRFGTGPYEQYF.

The chain is built from TRBV6-4 and TRBJ2-1; unclear D gene. V lost 0 bases to trimming and J lost 10 bases, with 7 bases between them. This CDR3 has 12 residues. Germline V gene data show CDR1 as MRHNA and CDR2 as SNTAGT. The CDR3 loop is CASSDSKEEQFF. Written as DNA, the CDR3 is TGTGCCAGCAGTGACTCGAAGGAAGAGCAGTTCTTC.

The rearrangement joins TRBV6-6 to TRBJ2-5; 11 nucleotides match TRBD2. The germline gives CDR1 MNHNY, CDR2 SVGAGI (reference sequence). V trimming: 2 bases; J trimming: 2 bases; junction bases outside the gene matches: 7. The CDR3 runs to 17 residues. The CDR3 sequence is CASSYPRLAGPQETQYF. CDR3 nucleotides: TGTGCCAGCAGTTACCCAAGACTAGCGGGGCCTCAAGAGACCCAGTACTTC.

Ten or more counts support this clonotype. The chain couples TRBV29-1 to TRBJ2-7, with D possibly being TRBD1 or TRBD2 (5 bases each). Germline values: CDR1 SQVTM, CDR2 ANQGSEA. V was trimmed by 3 bases and J by 3 bases, leaving 9 bases between them. This CDR3 has 12 residues. CDR3 residues: CSVDRDGYEQYF. The CDR3 bases are TGCAGCGTTGACCGGGACGGCTACGAGCAGTACTTC.

The rearrangement joins TRBV20-1 to TRBJ1-2; 8 bases are a match to TRBD1. Per germline, CDR1 DFQATT and CDR2 SNEGSKA (reference sequence). The V gene end was trimmed by 3 bases and the J gene end by 8 bases; junction bases not matched to a gene: 8. CDR3 size: 13 residues. CDR3 DNA sequence: TGCAGTGCTAGCGTGACAGGGGTGGAGGGCTACACCTTC. It yields the protein CSASVTGVEGYTF.

This rearrangement joins TRBV29-1 to TRBJ2-4; maybe TRBD1 (8 bases). CDR3 length: 12 residues. Deletions cut 4 bases from V and 8 bases from J, with 12 bases between. Looked up from germline, CDR1 is SQVTM and CDR2 is ANQGSEA. The CDR3 is CSVGQGRDIQYF. The CDR3 DNA is TGCAGCGTTGGACAGGGGAGGGACATTCAGTACTTC.

This chain links TRBV11-1 with TRBJ2-1, with TRBD2 matching 14 bases. V trimming: 0 bases; J trimming: 0 bases; junction bases outside the gene matches: 13. This CDR3 region has 22 residues. Germline V gene data show CDR1 as SGHAT and CDR2 as FQDESV (reference sequence). This chain's CDR3 is CASSLASGYGLAGGNSYNEQFF. CDR3 nucleotide sequence: TGTGCCAGCAGCTTAGCTTCAGGGTACGGACTAGCGGGGGGCAACTCCTACAATGAGCAGTTCTTC.

V gene TRBV15 combines with J gene TRBJ1-5; no firm D call. V gave up 11 bases and J gave up 0 bases, with 8 bases separating them. CDR1 is LNHNV and CDR2 is YYDKDF in the germline V gene (reference sequence). CDR3 size: 12 residues. Here the CDR3 DNA reads TGTGCCCCCGGGATTAGCAATCAGCCCCAGCATTTT. Protein: CAPGISNQPQHF.

Concerning this clonotype itself: At one of its ends the junction is not consistent with the germline gene, which may arise from a read error. The chain links TRBV29-1 to TRBJ2-7; D might be TRBD1 (6 bases). The CDR3 runs 13 residues. Germline lookup yields CDR1 SQVTM and CDR2 ANQGSEA. This chain's CDR3 is CSATTGSSYGQYF. CDR3 coding DNA: TGCAGCGCGACTACAGGGAGCTCCTACGGGCAGTACTTC.

This clonotype has a single count. The chain combines TRBV20-1 with TRBJ2-1; D is ambiguous. CDR1 is DFQATT, CDR2 SNEGSKA, per germline (reference sequence). Trimming cost V 2 bases and J 8 bases, with 19 bases left between them. The CDR3 runs 15 residues. In DNA, the CDR3 is TGCAGTGCTAGACCCTCCGAACCTTCCCCGTATGAGCAGTTCTTC. This codes for CSARPSEPSPYEQFF.

The chain couples TRBV4-1 to TRBJ2-1; D gene ambiguous. Germline values: CDR1 MGHRA, CDR2 YSYEKL. Trimming pared 5 bases from V and 1 base from J, leaving 12 bases between. The CDR3 length is 15 residues. In DNA, the CDR3 is TGCGCCAGCAGCAAGGGTGTAGCTTCCTACAATGAGCAGTTCTTC. This codes for CASSKGVASYNEQFF.